Each of the 19 T cell receptor beta chains below was sequenced from the same sample in a study of CD8 T cells in Susac syndrome. With random hexamers, reverse transcription was performed on about 0.5 to 1 ug of RNA. TCRdb re-called the immunoSEQ multiplex PCR reads through MiXCR, storing one row per CDR3 protein. The table includes about 83,000 distinct CDR3 sequences, 95% to 96% detected once. Sequencing used CD8+ T cells from PBMCs. The origin of the receptors is a human donor with Susac syndrome.

The chain has TRBV9 and TRBJ2-3, with TRBD2 matching 10 bases. From germline, CDR1 is SGDLS and CDR2 YYNGEE. CDR3 length: 15 amino acids. Losses at the gene ends were 1 base for V and 4 bases for J; bases not matched to a gene: 3. The CDR3 bases are TGTGCCAGCAGCGTATCAGCGGGAGGGGCAGATACGCAGTATTTT. Amino acids: CASSVSAGGADTQYF.

This chain links TRBV10-3 with TRBJ2-1; D uncertain. CDR1 is ENHRY, CDR2 SYGVKD, per germline. The ends were cut back, 0 bases at V and 9 bases at J, with 9 bases in the middle. This CDR3 contains 13 residues. DNA for the CDR3: TGTGCCATCAGTGAGTCCCGCGACGGTGAGCAGTTCTTC. Its translation is CAISESRDGEQFF.

J is TRBJ2-7 and V is TRBV20-1; the match to TRBD2 covers 10 bases. CDR1 is DFQATT, CDR2 SNEGSKA, per germline (reference sequence). The CDR3 is 16 residues long. V shed 5 bases and J 3 bases; nucleotides not matched to a gene: 13. The CDR3 loop reads CSAPLLAGVDYYEQYF. In nucleotides, the CDR3 is TGCAGTGCTCCCCTCCTAGCGGGAGTGGACTACTACGAGCAGTACTTC.

V usage is TRBV19 and J usage is TRBJ1-1; 9 nucleotides line up with TRBD1. CDR3 length: 13 amino acids. Germline values: CDR1 LNHDA, CDR2 SQIVND (reference sequence). V shed 10 bases, J shed 2 bases, and the junction held 5 bases outside the gene matches. As DNA, the CDR3 is TGTGCCACTTCGGACAGGGGTAACACTGAAGCTTTCTTT. Amino acid sequence: CATSDRGNTEAFF.

This rearrangement joins TRBV29-1 to TRBJ2-7; D is possibly TRBD2 (7 bases). V gave up 3 bases and J gave up 7 bases, with 19 bases separating them. This CDR3 has 14 amino acids. CDR1 is SQVTM and CDR2 is ANQGSEA in the germline V gene. CDR3 DNA: TGCAGCGTTGAGCGTCGGGGGGCGGTGGGGGAGCAGTACTTC. Translating gives CSVERRGAVGEQYF.

This sequence joins TRBV29-1 and TRBJ1-2, with D possibly matching TRBD1 (5 bases). In germline, CDR1 is SQVTM, CDR2 ANQGSEA. V was cut by 3 bases and J by 8 bases, with 16 bases left in between. This CDR3 has 13 residues. The CDR3 is CSVEVGLGWGYTF. CDR3 in DNA: TGCAGCGTTGAGGTGGGACTTGGATGGGGCTACACCTTC. Variable domain in full (rest from reference TRBV29-1 and TRBJ1-2): SAVISQKPSRDICQRGTSLTIQCQVDSQVTMMFWYRQQPGQSLTLIATANQGSEATYESGFVIDKFPISRPNLTFSTLTVSNMSPEDSSIYLCSVEVGLGWGYTFGSGTRLTVV.

The chain carries TRBV20-1 and TRBJ2-3; 8 nucleotides align to TRBD2. CDR3 length: 14 amino acids. Germline loops: CDR1 DFQATT, CDR2 SNEGSKA (reference sequence). V lost 6 bases, J lost 6 bases, and 11 bases stayed unmatched. This CDR3 is CSALGAGAPDTQYF. The CDR3 DNA is TGCAGTGCCCTTGGAGCGGGAGCCCCCGATACGCAGTATTTT.

The V call is TRBV27, the J call TRBJ2-7; the match to TRBD2 covers 14 bases. The CDR3 sequence is 17 residues long. CDR1 MNHEY and CDR2 SMNVEV come from the germline V gene (reference sequence). Unmatched junction bases numbered 7, after V lost 6 bases and J lost 0 bases. As DNA, the CDR3 is TGTGCCAGCAGCCACGGGACTAGCGGGAGACCCTCCTACGAGCAGTACTTC. This codes for CASSHGTSGRPSYEQYF.

This chain uses TRBV20-1 with TRBJ2-5; TRBD2 aligns across 8 bases. V gave up 0 bases and J gave up 5 bases; unmatched junction bases: 11. The CDR3 length is 16 residues. Germline V gives CDR1 DFQATT, CDR2 SNEGSKA (reference sequence). The CDR3 nucleotides read TGCAGTGCTAGAGATAACGTAGCGGGGAGGCGCGAGACCCAGTACTTC. Translating it yields CSARDNVAGRRETQYF.

This clonotype was seen a single time. The chain uses TRBV20-1 and TRBJ2-2; D not resolved. The CDR3 sequence is 13 residues long. The ends were cut back, 1 base at V and 2 bases at J, with 5 bases in the middle. Germline loops: CDR1 DFQATT, CDR2 SNEGSKA (reference sequence). CDR3 in amino acids: CSARGDNTGELFF. The CDR3 DNA follows: TGCAGTGCTAGAGGAGACAACACCGGGGAGCTGTTTTTT.

V and J are TRBV9 and TRBJ1-5; D might be TRBD1 (6 bases). The CDR3 sequence is 13 residues long. CDR1 SGDLS and CDR2 YYNGEE come from the germline V gene. Trimming took off 4 bases at V and 6 bases at J, with 11 bases between the two ends. The CDR3 DNA reads as TGTGCCAGCAGCAGGGGGGATAGTCAGCCCCAGCATTTT. Encoded protein: CASSRGDSQPQHF. The entire variable domain, with the rest obtained from reference TRBV9 and TRBJ1-5, is as follows: DSGVTQTPKHLITATGQRVTLRCSPRSGDLSVYWYQQSLDQGLQFLIQYYNGEERAKGNILERFSAQQFPDLHSELNLSSLELGDSALYFCASSRGDSQPQHFGDGTRLSIL.

The V call is TRBV29-1, the J call TRBJ2-7, with 9 bases that match TRBD1. Germline-derived CDR1 and CDR2 are SQVTM and ANQGSEA. The CDR3 consists of 13 residues. Trimming at V came to 5 bases and at J to 5 bases, leaving 7 bases not matched to a gene. The CDR3 is CSVSGTGSHEQYF. The CDR3 coding sequence is TGCAGCGTTTCTGGGACAGGGTCCCACGAGCAGTACTTC.

This clonotype was counted a single time. The V and J genes are TRBV27 and TRBJ1-5, with D uncertain. The CDR3 runs to 15 residues. Germline CDR1 MNHEY, CDR2 SMNVEV (reference sequence). The V gene lost 5 bases and the J gene lost 0 bases, with 11 bases spanning the gap. CDR3 loop: CASSPFIGSNQPQHF. The CDR3 DNA sequence: TGTGCCAGCAGTCCCTTTATCGGTAGCAATCAGCCCCAGCATTTT.

This sequence joins TRBV15 and TRBJ2-5; the D gene could be TRBD1 or TRBD2 (5 bases each). Germline V gives CDR1 LNHNV, CDR2 YYDKDF (reference sequence). The CDR3 totals 14 residues. V dropped 5 bases and J dropped 2 bases, with 12 bases sitting between them. DNA for the CDR3: TGTGCCACCAGCCTTATGGGGGATCAAGAGACCCAGTACTTC. It is translated as CATSLMGDQETQYF.

The chain links TRBV9 to TRBJ2-5, with D maybe TRBD2 (5 bases). Germline V gives CDR1 SGDLS, CDR2 YYNGEE. With 4 bases removed from V and 4 bases from J, the gap between germline ends came to 11 bases. The length of the CDR3 is 13 residues. In DNA, the CDR3 is TGTGCCAGCAGCCCAAGAGGGAGAGAGACCCAGTACTTC. Translating it yields CASSPRGRETQYF.

The chain couples TRBV25-1 to TRBJ1-2; 11 bases fit TRBD1. Unmatched junction bases numbered 5, after V lost 4 bases and J lost 4 bases. This CDR3 has 15 amino acids. From germline, CDR1 is MGHDK and CDR2 SYGVNS. The CDR3 protein is CASSVPGQGGYGYTF. The CDR3 nucleotides are TGTGCCAGCAGTGTTCCGGGACAGGGGGGCTATGGCTACACCTTC.

The V call is TRBV13, the J call TRBJ2-6; D uncertain. The CDR3 consists of 13 residues. V gave up 2 bases and J gave up 1 base, with 0 bases separating them. The V gene's germline CDR1 is PRHDT and CDR2 FYEKMQ (reference sequence). The CDR3 spells CASSLSGANVLTF. CDR3 nucleotide sequence: TGTGCCAGCAGCTTATCTGGGGCCAACGTCCTGACTTTC.

The rearrangement uses TRBV18 and TRBJ2-3; D may be TRBD2 (7 bases). Germline CDR1 KGHSH, CDR2 LQKENI. The CDR3 spans 16 residues. The germline V and J ends were trimmed by 6 bases and 4 bases, with 20 bases remaining between them. The CDR3 reads CASSYRERGGSDTQYF. In DNA, the CDR3 is TGTGCCAGCTCCTACAGGGAGCGGGGAGGCTCAGATACGCAGTATTTT.

This chain uses TRBV30 with TRBJ2-2, with a possible D match to TRBD2 (5 bases). Trimming stripped 5 bases from V and 5 bases from J, with 15 bases between. This CDR3 comprises 14 residues. Germline V gene lookup returns CDR1 GTSNPN and CDR2 SVGIG (reference sequence). CDR3 coding DNA: TGTGCCTGGGACCCCACATCGGGAACCGGGGAGCTGTTTTTT. It is translated as CAWDPTSGTGELFF.